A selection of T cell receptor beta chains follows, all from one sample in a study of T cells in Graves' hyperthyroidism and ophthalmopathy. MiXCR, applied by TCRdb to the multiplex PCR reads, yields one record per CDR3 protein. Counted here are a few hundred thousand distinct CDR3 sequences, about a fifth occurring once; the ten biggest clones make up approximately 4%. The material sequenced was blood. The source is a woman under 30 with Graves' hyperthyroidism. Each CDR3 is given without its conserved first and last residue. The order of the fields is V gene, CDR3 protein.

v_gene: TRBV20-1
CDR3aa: SARKSGGSGNTIY

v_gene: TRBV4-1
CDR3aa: ASSQQSLSYEQY

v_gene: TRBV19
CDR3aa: ASSIGGGRGLLNTEAF

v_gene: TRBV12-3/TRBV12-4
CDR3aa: ASSLGGGYGYT

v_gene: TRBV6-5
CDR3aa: ASSYLGEISNQPQR

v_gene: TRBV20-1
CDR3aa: SARIGGDQPQH

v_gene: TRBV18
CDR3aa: ASSPPSGGRSSYEQY

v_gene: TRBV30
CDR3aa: AWRGQLNTEAF

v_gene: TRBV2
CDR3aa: ASMRTAVYEQY

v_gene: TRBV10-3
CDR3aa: ATRDRENSEAF

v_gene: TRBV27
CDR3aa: ASSFMGGSRLH

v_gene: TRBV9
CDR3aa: ASSVTGVSGELF

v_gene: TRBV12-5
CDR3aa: ASGRQGYGYT

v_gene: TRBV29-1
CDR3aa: SAPTGNYGYT

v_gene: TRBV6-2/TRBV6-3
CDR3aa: ASSFDRVEAF

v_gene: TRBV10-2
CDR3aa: ASRPDRELGQPQH

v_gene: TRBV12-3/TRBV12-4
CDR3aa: ASSLRSRGLYEQY

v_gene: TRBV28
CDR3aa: ASTPRTSGGYEQY

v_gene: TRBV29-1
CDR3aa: SVRGGAVDEQY

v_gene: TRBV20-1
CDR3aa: SARVGGRGRDNT

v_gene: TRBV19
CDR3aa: ASSIGGYSGNTIY

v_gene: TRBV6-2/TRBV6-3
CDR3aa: ASSYGSQETQY

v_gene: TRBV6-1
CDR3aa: ASSERRGKTQY

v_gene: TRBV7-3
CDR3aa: ASRDNLATGELF

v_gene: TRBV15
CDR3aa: ATSTDPYSNQPQH

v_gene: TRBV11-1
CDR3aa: ASSWTSGGNTGELF

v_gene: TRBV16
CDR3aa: ASSHNSLANYGYT

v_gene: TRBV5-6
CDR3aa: ASSSYAGEAF

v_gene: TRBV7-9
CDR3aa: ASSPGDGRQETQY

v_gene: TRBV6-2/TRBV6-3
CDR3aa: ASIGGGRLKTQY

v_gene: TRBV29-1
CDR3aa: SVGRTVGTEAF

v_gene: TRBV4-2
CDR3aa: ASSIPLLQEFSYEQY

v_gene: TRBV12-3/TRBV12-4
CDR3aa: ASSLVRRDETQY

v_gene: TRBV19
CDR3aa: ASRDSLAKNIQY

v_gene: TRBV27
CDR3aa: ASSRGQREKEAF

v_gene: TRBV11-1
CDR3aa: ASSSGRIEAF

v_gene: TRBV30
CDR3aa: AWSVGFSSGNTIY

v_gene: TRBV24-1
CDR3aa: ATSDINTIY

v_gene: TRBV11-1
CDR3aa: ASSLSGTGNQPQH

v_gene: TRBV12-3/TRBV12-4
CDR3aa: ASTTVLGGASNQPQH

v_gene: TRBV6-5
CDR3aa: ASSYSGTGEREQY

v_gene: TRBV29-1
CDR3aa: SVGDGSYGYT

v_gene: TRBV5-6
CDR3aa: ASSRLYTGELF

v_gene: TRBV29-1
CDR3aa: SVEGGASRIGNQPQH

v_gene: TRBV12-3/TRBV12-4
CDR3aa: ASRWGRRVSETQY

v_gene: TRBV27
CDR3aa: ASGSPQTLYTGELF

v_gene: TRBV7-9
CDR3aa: ASSLQGANPEVF

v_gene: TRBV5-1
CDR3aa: ATRNDRGFYGYT

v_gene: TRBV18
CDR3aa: ASSPNGYTGELF

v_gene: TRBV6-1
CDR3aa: ASSEIRDQPQH

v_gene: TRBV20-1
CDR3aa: SASAAGFYGEQY

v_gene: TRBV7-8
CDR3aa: ASSRLAGGGRETQY

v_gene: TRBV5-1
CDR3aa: ASSHRRGTSGGPYEQY

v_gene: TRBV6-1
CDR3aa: ASSLDRANEKLF

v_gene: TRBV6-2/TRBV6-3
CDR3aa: ASSGTGGNQPQH